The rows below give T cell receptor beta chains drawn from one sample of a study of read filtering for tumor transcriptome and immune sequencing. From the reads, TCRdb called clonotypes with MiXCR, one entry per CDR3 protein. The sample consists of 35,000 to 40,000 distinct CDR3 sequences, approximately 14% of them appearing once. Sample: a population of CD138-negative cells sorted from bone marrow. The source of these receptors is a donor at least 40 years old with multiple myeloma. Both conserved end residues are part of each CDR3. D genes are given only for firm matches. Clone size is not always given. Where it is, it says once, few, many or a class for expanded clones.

TGCGCCAGCAGCCACCAGACAGGGCTGAACACTGAAGCTTTCTTT	CASSHQTGLNTEAFF	many	TRBV5-1	TRBJ1-1	TRBD1
TGTGCCAGTTCGAGGCAGGGGGTTGTAGATACGCAGTATTTT	CASSRQGVVDTQYF	many	TRBV19	TRBJ2-3	TRBD1
TGTGCCAGCAGTTCTCCCAGGGGGATCACAGATACGCAGTATTTT	CASSSPRGITDTQYF	many	TRBV27	TRBJ2-3	TRBD1
TGCAGTGCTAGTTGGGGGGGGAAAACCTACGAGCAGTACTTC	CSASWGGKTYEQYF	many	TRBV20-1	TRBJ2-7	TRBD2
TGTGCCAGCAGCTTCCGGGTCGGATTGAACACTGAAGCTTTCTTT	CASSFRVGLNTEAFF	many	TRBV7-8	TRBJ1-1	-
TGTGCCAGCAGCTTCCGGGACAGGGGGTCCTACGAGCAGTACTTC	CASSFRDRGSYEQYF	many	TRBV7-9	TRBJ2-7	TRBD1
TGCAGTGCGCACTCCGGGCCAAGGCAAGAGACCCAGTACTTC	CSAHSGPRQETQYF	many	TRBV20-1	TRBJ2-5	-
TGTGCCAGCAGCTCGGGACAGGGCGATGAAGCTTTCTTT	CASSSGQGDEAFF	-	TRBV7-9	TRBJ1-1	TRBD1
TGTGCCAGCAAGACGGACCAGTTAAACACCGGGGAGCTGTTTTTT	CASKTDQLNTGELFF	-	TRBV7-3	TRBJ2-2	-
TGTGCCAGCACCCAGGCAGGACTCCTCACTGAAGCTTTCTTT	CASTQAGLLTEAFF	-	TRBV28	TRBJ1-1	-
TGTGCCACCAGTGCGGGGGATTCTAATTCACCCCTCCACTTT	CATSAGDSNSPLHF	-	TRBV24-1	TRBJ1-6	-
TGCGCCAGCAGCGAAACGAGGGGGGGATTTGGTCTAGATACGCAGTATTTT	CASSETRGGFGLDTQYF	many	TRBV4-3	TRBJ2-3	-
TGTGCCAGCAAGTCTAGCGGGGTCACAGATACGCAGTATTTT	CASKSSGVTDTQYF	-	TRBV27	TRBJ2-3	TRBD2
TGCGCCAGCAGCCCTTTGACAGGGACCTCCACTTCACCCCTCCACTTT	CASSPLTGTSTSPLHF	many	TRBV4-1	TRBJ1-6	TRBD1
TGTGCCAGCAGCCCGGACAGGAGTTGGGAGACCCAGTACTTC	CASSPDRSWETQYF	many	TRBV11-2	TRBJ2-5	TRBD1
TGCAGTGCTGAGAAGAACACTGAAGCTTTCTTT	CSAEKNTEAFF	many	TRBV20-1	TRBJ1-1	-
TGCAGTGCCCGGGACAGCTCTGGGGCCAACGTCCTGACTTTC	CSARDSSGANVLTF	many	TRBV20-1	TRBJ2-6	TRBD1
TGCAGTGCCCAGGGCAGCCTAGCCAAAAACATTCAGTACTTC	CSAQGSLAKNIQYF	many	TRBV20-1	TRBJ2-4	-